The 4 T cell receptor beta chains below all came from one sample that was sequenced in a study of blood T cell repertoires in COVID-19. This table comes from immunoSEQ multiplex PCR, and its TCRdb copy is limited to in-frame clones, with some not included. In the table there are about 250,000 clones, more than 75% of which are singletons. Specimen: peripheral blood. Receptors were obtained from a woman over 75 with COVID-19, enrolled during active disease.

This chain joins TRBV20-1 and TRBJ1-1; 8 positions match TRBD1. The CDR3 has 11 residues. V shed 0 bases and J 11 bases; nucleotides not matched to a gene: 2. Germline values: CDR1 DFQATT, CDR2 SNEGSKA (reference sequence). This chain's CDR3 is CSARDAGGAFF. As DNA, the CDR3 is TGCAGTGCTAGAGATGCAGGGGGCGCTTTCTTT.

J is TRBJ2-7 and V is TRBV7-2; 12 bases line up with TRBD2. The germline V gene has CDR1 SGHTA and CDR2 FQGNSA. The CDR3 is 15 residues long. With V trimmed by 5 bases and J by 3 bases, 5 bases remained unmatched. The CDR3 DNA follows: TGTGCCAGCAGCCCCTCGGGACTAGCGGGCTACGAGCAGTACTTC. Amino acid sequence: CASSPSGLAGYEQYF.

The chain is built from TRBV12-3 or TRBV12-4 and TRBJ2-7, with D perhaps matching TRBD1 (5 bases). V was cut by 7 bases and J by 1 base, with 11 bases left in between. CDR3 length: 13 amino acids. CDR3 nucleotides: TGTGCCAGCAATCCTCAGGGTTCCTACGAGCAGTACTTC. It translates to CASNPQGSYEQYF.

The table lists this clone with a count of one. The chain has TRBV29-1 and TRBJ1-3, with D tentatively TRBD1 (6 bases). Trimming cost V 7 bases and J 10 bases, with 17 bases left between them. Germline CDR1 and CDR2: SQVTM and ANQGSEA. CDR3 size: 12 residues. The CDR3 region is CSASKGDRTIYF. CDR3 in DNA: TGCAGCGCTTCCAAGGGGGATCGGACCATATATTTT.